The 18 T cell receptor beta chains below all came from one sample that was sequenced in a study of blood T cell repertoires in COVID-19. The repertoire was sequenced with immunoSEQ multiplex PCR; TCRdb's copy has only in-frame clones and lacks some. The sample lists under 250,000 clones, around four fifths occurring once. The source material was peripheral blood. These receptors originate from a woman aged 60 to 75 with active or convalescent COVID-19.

CDR3 sequence (DNA): TGTGCCAGCAGCTTAGGGGGGATTCAGGGGCCCCGTACAGATACGCAGTATTTT. This encodes CASSLGGIQGPRTDTQYF. This chain links TRBV11-2 with TRBJ2-3, with a weak D call TRBD1 (6 bases). V dropped 1 base and J dropped 3 bases, with 20 bases sitting between them. The CDR3 is made up of 18 amino acids. CDR1 and CDR2 (germline): SGHAT, FQNNGV.

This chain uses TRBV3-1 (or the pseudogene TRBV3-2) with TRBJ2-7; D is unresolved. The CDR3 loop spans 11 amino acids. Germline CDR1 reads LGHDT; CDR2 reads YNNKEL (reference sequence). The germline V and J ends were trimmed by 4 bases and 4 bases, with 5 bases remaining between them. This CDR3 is CASSRRYEQYF. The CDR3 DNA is TGTGCCAGCAGCCGGCGGTACGAGCAGTACTTC.

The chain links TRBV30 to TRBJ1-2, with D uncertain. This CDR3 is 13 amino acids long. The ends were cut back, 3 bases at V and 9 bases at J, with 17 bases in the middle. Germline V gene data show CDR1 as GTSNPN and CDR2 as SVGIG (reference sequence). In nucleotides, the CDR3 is TGTGCCTGGAGCCACCCGTCACTTGTTAGCTACACCTTC. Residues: CAWSHPSLVSYTF.

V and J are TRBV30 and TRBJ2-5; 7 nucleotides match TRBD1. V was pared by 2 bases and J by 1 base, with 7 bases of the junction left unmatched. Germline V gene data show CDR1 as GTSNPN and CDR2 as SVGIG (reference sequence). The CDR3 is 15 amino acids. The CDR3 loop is CAWSKGTASQETQYF. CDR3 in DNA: TGTGCCTGGAGTAAAGGGACAGCAAGCCAAGAGACCCAGTACTTC.

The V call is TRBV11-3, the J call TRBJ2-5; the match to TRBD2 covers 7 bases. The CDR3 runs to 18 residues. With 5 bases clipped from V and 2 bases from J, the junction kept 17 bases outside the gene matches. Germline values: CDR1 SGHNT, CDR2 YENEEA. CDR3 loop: CASSQRLALTQAQETQYF. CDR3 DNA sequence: TGTGCCAGCAGCCAAAGACTAGCACTGACCCAGGCTCAAGAGACCCAGTACTTC.

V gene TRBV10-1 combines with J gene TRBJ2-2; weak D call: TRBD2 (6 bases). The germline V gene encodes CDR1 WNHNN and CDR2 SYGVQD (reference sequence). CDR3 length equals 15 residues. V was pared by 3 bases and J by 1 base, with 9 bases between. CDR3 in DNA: TGCGCCAGCAGTGAACCGGGACTGAACACCGGGGAGCTGTTTTTT. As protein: CASSEPGLNTGELFF.

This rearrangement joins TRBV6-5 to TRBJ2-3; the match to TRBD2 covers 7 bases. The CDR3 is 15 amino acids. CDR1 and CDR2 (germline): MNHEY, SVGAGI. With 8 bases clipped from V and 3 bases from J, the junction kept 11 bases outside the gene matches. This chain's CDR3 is CASGKGSGRTDTQYF. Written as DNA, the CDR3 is TGTGCCAGCGGAAAGGGTAGCGGGCGAACAGATACGCAGTATTTT.

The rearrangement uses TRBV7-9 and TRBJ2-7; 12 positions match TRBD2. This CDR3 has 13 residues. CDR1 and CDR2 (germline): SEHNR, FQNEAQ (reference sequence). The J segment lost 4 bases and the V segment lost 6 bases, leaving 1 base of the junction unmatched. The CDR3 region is CASRTSGSYEQYF. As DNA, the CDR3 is TGTGCCAGCAGGACTAGCGGGAGTTACGAGCAGTACTTC.

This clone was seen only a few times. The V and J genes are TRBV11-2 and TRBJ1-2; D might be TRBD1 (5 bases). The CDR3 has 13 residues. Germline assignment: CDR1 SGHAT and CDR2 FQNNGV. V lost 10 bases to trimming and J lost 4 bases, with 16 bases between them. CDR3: CATFGGAGYGYTF. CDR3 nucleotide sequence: TGTGCCACCTTCGGTGGGGCAGGCTATGGCTACACCTTC.

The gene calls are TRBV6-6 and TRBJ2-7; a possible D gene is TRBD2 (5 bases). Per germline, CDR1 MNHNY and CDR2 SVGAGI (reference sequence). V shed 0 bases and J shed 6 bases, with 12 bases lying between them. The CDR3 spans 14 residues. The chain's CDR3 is CASSYSPRALEQYF. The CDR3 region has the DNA TGTGCCAGCAGTTACTCGCCGCGGGCCCTCGAGCAGTACTTC.

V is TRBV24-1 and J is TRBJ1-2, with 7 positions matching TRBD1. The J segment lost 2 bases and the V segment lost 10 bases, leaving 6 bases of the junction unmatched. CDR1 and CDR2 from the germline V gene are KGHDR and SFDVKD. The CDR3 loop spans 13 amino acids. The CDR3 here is CATRQGQNYGYTF. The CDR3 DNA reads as TGTGCCACGCGACAGGGCCAAAACTATGGCTACACCTTC.

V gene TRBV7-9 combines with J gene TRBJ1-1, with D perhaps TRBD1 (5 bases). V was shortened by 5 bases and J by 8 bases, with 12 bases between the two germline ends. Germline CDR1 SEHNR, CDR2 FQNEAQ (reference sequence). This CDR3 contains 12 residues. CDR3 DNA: TGTGCCAGCAGCCCAATGGGGCTAGAAGCTTTCTTT. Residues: CASSPMGLEAFF.

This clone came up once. CDR3 DNA: TGTGCCAGCAGCTTAGATCGGCTGGGGGCCGGGGCCTACGAGCAGTACTTC. Translated, it gives CASSLDRLGAGAYEQYF. The chain has TRBV11-2 and TRBJ2-7; D might be TRBD1 (6 bases). CDR3 length: 17 amino acids. V was shortened by 0 bases and J by 2 bases, with 17 bases between the two germline ends. The germline gives CDR1 SGHAT, CDR2 FQNNGV.

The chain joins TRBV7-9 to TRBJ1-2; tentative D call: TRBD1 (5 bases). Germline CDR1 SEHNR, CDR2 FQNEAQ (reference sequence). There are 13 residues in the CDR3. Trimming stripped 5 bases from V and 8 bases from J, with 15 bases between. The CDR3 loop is CASSTQDVGGYTF. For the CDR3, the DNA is TGTGCCAGCAGCACACAGGATGTCGGCGGCTACACCTTC. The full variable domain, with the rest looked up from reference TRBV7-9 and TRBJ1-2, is DTGVSQNPRHKITKRGQNVTFRCDPISEHNRLYWYRQTLGQGPEFLTYFQNEAQLEKSRLLSDRFSAERPKGSFSTLEIQRTEQGDSAMYLCASSTQDVGGYTFGSGTRLTVV.

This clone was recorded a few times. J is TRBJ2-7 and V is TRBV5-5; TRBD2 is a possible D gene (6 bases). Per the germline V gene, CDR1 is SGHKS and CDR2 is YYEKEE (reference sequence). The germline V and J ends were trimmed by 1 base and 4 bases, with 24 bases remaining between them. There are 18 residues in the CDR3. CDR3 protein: CASSLYPGGETTPYEQYV. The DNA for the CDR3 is TGTGCCAGCAGCTTGTATCCCGGGGGAGAAACCACCCCTTACGAGCAGTACGTC.

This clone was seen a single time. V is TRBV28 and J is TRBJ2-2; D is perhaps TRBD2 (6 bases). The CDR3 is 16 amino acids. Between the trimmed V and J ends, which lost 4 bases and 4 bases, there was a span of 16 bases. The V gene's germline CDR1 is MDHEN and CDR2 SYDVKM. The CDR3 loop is CASSYLGGRGTGELFF. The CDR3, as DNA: TGTGCCAGCAGTTACCTCGGGGGTCGAGGCACCGGGGAGCTGTTTTTT.

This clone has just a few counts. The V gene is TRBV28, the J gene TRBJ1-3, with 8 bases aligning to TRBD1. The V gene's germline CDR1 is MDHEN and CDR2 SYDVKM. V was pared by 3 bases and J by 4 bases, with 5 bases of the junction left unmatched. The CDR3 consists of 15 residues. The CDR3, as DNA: TGTGCCAGCAGTTTGACAGGGGAGAGGGGAAACACCATATATTTT. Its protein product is CASSLTGERGNTIYF.

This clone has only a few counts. DNA of the CDR3: TGCGCCAGCAGTCCATACAGGGGGCTTACTGAAGCTTTCTTT. Translation: CASSPYRGLTEAFF. The chain combines TRBV10-2 with TRBJ1-1; 9 nucleotides line up with TRBD1. The CDR3 length is 14 residues. With 5 bases clipped from V and 5 bases from J, the junction kept 6 bases outside the gene matches. CDR1 WSHSY and CDR2 SAAADI come from the germline V gene.